Detailed here is one T cell receptor (beta chain). In the original processing: Researchers report that nucleated cell counts were estimated from reference gene primer amplification. Using immunoSEQ multiplex PCR, the repertoire was profiled, and TCRdb retains in-frame clones only, with some absent. The D gene and trimming were derived from the DNA, and the V and J assignments and clone size from that table. This sample has over 85,000 clones; roughly 86% occur once, and the top ten carry 6% to 9.5%. Germline V gives CDR1 SGHVS, CDR2 FNYEAQ. Trimming took off 1 base at V and 2 bases at J, with 12 bases between the two ends. CDR3 length equals 15 residues. These data originate in a study of blood T cell repertoires in COVID-19. Overall study context: Some COVID-19 samples were acute and others convalescent; all came from the United States, Italy and Spain. In each case, the material was cDNA or gDNA derived from T cells, B-cell-depleted T cells, or PBMCs.

This chain links TRBV7-6 with TRBJ2-7, with a possible D match to TRBD1 (6 bases). The receptor's source is a human donor with acute or convalescent COVID-19. The donor label of this sample is uncertain. The sample taken for sequencing was peripheral blood. The CDR3 region has the DNA TGTGCCAGCAGCTTAGTCCAGGGGCCGACCTACGAGCAGTACTTC. Its protein is CASSLVQGPTYEQYF.